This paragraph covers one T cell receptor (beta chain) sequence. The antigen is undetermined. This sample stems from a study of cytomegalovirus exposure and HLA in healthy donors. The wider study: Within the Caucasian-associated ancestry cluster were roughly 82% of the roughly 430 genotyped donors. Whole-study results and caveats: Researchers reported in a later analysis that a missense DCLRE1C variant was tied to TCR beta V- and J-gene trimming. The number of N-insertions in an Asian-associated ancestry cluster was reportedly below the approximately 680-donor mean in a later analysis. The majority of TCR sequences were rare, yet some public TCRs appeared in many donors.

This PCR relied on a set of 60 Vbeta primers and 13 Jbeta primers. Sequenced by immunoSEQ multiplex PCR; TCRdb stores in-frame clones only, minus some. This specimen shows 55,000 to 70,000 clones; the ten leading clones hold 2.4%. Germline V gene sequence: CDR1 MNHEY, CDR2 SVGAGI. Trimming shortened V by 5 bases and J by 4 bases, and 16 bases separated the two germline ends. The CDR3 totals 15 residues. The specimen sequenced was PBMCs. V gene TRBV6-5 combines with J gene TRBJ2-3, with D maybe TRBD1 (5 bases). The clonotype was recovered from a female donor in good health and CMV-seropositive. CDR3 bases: TGTGCCAGCAGTCCTGAGGCAGGGCCCCCAGATACGCAGTATTTT. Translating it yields CASSPEAGPPDTQYF.